What follows are 2 T cell receptor beta chains derived from one specimen sequenced in a study of T cells in Graves' hyperthyroidism and ophthalmopathy. Researchers amplified the TCR beta CDR3 regions from RNA transcripts. First-round RT-PCR with HTBI primers amplified the TCR CDR3 region. TCRdb ran MiXCR on the multiplex PCR reads and lists one entry per CDR3 protein. This sample has some 270,000 distinct CDR3 sequences, with roughly an eighth found just once. Sequencing was done on a sample of blood. These receptor sequences come from a woman aged 40 to 55 with Graves' hyperthyroidism.

In its sample, this clonotype was seen many times. The chain has TRBV28 and TRBJ1-1, with D perhaps matching TRBD1 (6 bases). Trimming removed 3 bases at V and 5 bases at J, with 10 bases between. The CDR3 runs to 13 residues. The germline V gene has CDR1 MDHEN and CDR2 SYDVKM. The CDR3 protein is CASSFGGLTEAFF. CDR3 coding DNA: TGTGCCAGCAGTTTCGGGGGGCTGACTGAAGCTTTCTTT. The whole variable domain, filled in from reference TRBV28 and TRBJ1-1, reads DVKVTQSSRYLVKRTGEKVFLECVQDMDHENMFWYRQDPGLGLRLIYFSYDVKMKEKGDIPEGYSVSREKKERFSLILESASTNQTSMYLCASSFGGLTEAFFGQGTRLTVV.

Concerning this clonotype: The junction and the germline gene differ at one end; a read error may be behind it. The V and J genes are TRBV2 and TRBJ2-5; TRBD2 matches at 15 bases. Germline V lookup: CDR1 SNHLY, CDR2 FYNNEI. The CDR3 is 14 amino acids. CDR3 coding DNA: TGTGCCAGCAGTGAAGCCCGGACTAGCGGGAGGGTTGACTTC. It is translated as CASSEARTSGRVDF.